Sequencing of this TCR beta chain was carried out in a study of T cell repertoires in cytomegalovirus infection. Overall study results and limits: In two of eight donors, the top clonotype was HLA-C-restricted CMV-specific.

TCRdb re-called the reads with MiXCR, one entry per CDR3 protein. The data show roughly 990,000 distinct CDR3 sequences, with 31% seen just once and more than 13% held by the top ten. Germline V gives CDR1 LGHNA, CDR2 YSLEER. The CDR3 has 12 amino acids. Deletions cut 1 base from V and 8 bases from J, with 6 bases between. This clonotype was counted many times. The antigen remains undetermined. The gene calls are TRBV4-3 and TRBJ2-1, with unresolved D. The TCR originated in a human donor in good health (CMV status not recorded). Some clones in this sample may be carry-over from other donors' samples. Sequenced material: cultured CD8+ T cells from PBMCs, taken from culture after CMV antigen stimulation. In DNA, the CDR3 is TGCGCCAGCAGCCAAGGAGGCTATGAGCAGTTCTTC. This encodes CASSQGGYEQFF.